This T cell receptor beta chain was captured by sequencing in a study of metastatic and nonmetastatic thyroid tumors (dated by TCRdb to about 2020). Notes on the research overall: Repertoires were compared across peripheral blood and tumor or nodule tissue samples from malignant and benign thyroid patients.

None of the patients had been given any treatment before thyroid surgery. Using T-cell receptor beta sequencing, the researchers looked back retrospectively at clinical samples from patients, gathered between about 2012 and 2018. The table lists this clone with a few counts. Its antigen is unknown. The sample holds no much larger clone one base away, and base qualities are not on file. The library relied on PCR. Reads for this sample came from an Illumina HiSeq 4000. High-throughput sequencing was used to profile the CDR3 region of the TCR beta-chain in every patient. Under the source paper's analysis protocol: Drawing on CDR3 differences between clinicopathological groups, the researchers built a classifier meant to tell apart patients with distant-metastatic papillary thyroid cancer. To measure repertoire diversity the researchers used the Shannon index, while the Morisita-Horn index served to gauge how similar the tumor and blood repertoires were. The public reads were run again by TCRdb, first through fastp at Q25 and then through MiXCR, and only productive beta chains were kept. The V and J calls shown here were made by TCRdb, not taken from the authors' results. The sample table shows some 37,000 clones, and around 21% are seen once. Clones ranked in the top ten supply about 14% of the sample.

Cut back by 7 bases and 3 bases, the V and J ends lie 14 bases apart. There are 14 amino acids in the CDR3, from cysteine to phenylalanine inclusive. Only the CDR3 DNA stays, 42 bases, in frame from base 1. The germline V gene supplies CDR1 MNHNS and CDR2 SASEGT. What the research found in general, with its limitations: In both blood and tumor samples, malignant tumors were reported to have significantly higher TCR beta diversity than benign nodules.

The sequence derives from a female donor with papillary thyroid cancer or a benign thyroid nodule (not recorded which). Some clones in this sample may be carry-over from other donors' samples. The specimen was blood. This chain is built from TRBV6-1 and TRBJ2-3, with the D gene too uncertain to name. The DNA sequence is TGTGCCAGCATCTCGTATGTGACTACAGATACGCAGTATTTT. Its coded protein is CASISYVTTDTQYF.